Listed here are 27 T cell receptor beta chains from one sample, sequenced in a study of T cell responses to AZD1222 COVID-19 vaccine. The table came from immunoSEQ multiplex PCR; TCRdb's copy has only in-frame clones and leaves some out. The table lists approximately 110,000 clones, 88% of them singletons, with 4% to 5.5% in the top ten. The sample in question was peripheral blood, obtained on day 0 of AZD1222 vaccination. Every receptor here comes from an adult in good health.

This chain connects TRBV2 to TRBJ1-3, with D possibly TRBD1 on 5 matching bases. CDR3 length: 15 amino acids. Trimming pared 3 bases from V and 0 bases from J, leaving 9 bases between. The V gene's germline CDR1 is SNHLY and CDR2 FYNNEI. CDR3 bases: TGTGCCAGCAGTGATTCAGGGTTCTCTGGAAACACCATATATTTT. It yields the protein CASSDSGFSGNTIYF. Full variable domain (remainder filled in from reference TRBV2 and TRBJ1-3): EPEVTQTPSHQVTQMGQEVILRCVPISNHLYFYWYRQILGQKVEFLVSFYNNEISEKSEIFDDQFSVERPDGSNFTLKIRSTKLEDSAMYFCASSDSGFSGNTIYFGEGSWLTVV.

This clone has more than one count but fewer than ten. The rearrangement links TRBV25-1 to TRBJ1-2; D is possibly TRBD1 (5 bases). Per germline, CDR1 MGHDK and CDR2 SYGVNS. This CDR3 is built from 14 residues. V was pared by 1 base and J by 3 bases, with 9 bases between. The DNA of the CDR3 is TGTGCCAGCAGTGAATGGGGCACCGACTATGGCTACACCTTC. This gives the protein CASSEWGTDYGYTF.

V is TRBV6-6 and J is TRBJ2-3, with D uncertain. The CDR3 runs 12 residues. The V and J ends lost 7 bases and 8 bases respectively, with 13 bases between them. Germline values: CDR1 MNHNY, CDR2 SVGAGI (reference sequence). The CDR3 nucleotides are TGTGCCAGCACCCTGAGTCGGGTTACGCAGTATTTT. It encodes CASTLSRVTQYF.

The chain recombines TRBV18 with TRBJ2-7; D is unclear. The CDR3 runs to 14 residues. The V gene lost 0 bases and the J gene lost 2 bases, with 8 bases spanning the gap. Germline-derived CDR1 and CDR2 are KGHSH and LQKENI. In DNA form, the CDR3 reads TGTGCCAGCTCACCACCGAGCAGGCCCTACGAGCAGTACTTC. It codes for CASSPPSRPYEQYF.

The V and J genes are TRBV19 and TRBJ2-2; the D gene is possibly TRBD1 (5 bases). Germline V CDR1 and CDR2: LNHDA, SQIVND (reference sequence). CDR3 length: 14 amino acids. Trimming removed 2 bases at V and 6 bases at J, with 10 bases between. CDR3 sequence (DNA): TGTGCCAGTAGTATACGACAGTCCCCCGGGGAGCTGTTTTTT. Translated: CASSIRQSPGELFF. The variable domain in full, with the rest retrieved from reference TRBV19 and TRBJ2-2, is DGGITQSPKYLFRKEGQNVTLSCEQNLNHDAMYWYRQDPGQGLRLIYYSQIVNDFQKGDIAEGYSVSREKKESFPLTVTSAQKNPTAFYLCASSIRQSPGELFFGEGSRLTVL.

CDR3 DNA sequence: TGTGCCAGCAGCCAGGGACAGTATAGCAATCAGCCCCAGCATTTT. The encoded protein is CASSQGQYSNQPQHF. The chain recombines TRBV7-9 with TRBJ1-5; the match to TRBD1 covers 7 bases. The J segment lost 0 bases and the V segment lost 5 bases, leaving 4 bases of the junction unmatched. Germline CDR1 SEHNR, CDR2 FQNEAQ (reference sequence). The CDR3 loop spans 15 amino acids. Looking up the rest from reference TRBV7-9 and TRBJ1-5 gives the full variable domain: DTGVSQNPRHKITKRGQNVTFRCDPISEHNRLYWYRQTLGQGPEFLTYFQNEAQLEKSRLLSDRFSAERPKGSFSTLEIQRTEQGDSAMYLCASSQGQYSNQPQHFGDGTRLSIL.

CDR3 in amino acids: CASSEALGPNYGYTF. The CDR3, as DNA: TGTGCCAGCAGTGAAGCTCTGGGACCCAACTATGGCTACACCTTC. This chain uses TRBV6-1 with TRBJ1-2, with a weak D call TRBD1 (5 bases). The CDR3 has 15 amino acids. Deletions cut 0 bases from V and 2 bases from J, with 10 bases between. The germline V gene has CDR1 MNHNS and CDR2 SASEGT.

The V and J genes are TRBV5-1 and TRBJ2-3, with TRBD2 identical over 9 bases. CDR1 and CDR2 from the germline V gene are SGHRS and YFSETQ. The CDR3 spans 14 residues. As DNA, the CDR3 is TGCGCTAGCGCGGGGGGGGCGAGGACAGATACGCAGTATTTT. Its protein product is CASAGGARTDTQYF.

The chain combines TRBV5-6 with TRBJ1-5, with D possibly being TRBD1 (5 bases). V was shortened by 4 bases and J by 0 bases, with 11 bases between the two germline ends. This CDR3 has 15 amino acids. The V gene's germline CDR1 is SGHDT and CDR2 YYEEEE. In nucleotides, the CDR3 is TGTGCCAGCAGCCTGGGGGGATTTAGCAATCAGCCCCAGCATTTT. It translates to CASSLGGFSNQPQHF.

The CDR3: CASSDGDRGSPLHF. For the CDR3, the DNA is TGTGCCAGCAGTGACGGGGACAGGGGTTCACCCCTCCACTTT. The gene calls are TRBV2 and TRBJ1-6, with 10 bases fitting TRBD1. The CDR3 has 14 residues. The trim removed 3 bases at V and 9 bases at J, leaving 2 bases unmatched. The germline V gene has CDR1 SNHLY and CDR2 FYNNEI.

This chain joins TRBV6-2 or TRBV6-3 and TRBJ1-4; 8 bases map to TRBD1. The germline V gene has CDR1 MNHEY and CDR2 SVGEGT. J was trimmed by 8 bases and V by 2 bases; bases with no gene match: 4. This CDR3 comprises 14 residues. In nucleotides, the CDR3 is TGTGCCAGCAGTTACAGGACAGGGAGGGAAAAACTGTTTTTT. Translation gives CASSYRTGREKLFF.

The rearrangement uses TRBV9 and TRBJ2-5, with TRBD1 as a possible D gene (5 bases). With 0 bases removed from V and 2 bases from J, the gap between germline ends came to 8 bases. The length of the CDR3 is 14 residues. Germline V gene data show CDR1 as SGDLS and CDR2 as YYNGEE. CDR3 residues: CASSVDQGQETQYF. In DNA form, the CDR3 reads TGTGCCAGCAGCGTAGATCAGGGACAAGAGACCCAGTACTTC.

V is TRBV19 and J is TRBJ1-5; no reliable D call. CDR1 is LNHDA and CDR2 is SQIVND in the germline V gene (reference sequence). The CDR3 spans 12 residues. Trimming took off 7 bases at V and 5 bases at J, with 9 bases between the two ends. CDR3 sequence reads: CASTQNYQPQHF. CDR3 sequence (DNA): TGTGCCAGTACCCAAAACTATCAGCCCCAGCATTTT.

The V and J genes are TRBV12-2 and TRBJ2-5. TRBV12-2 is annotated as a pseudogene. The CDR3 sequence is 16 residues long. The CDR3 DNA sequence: TGTGCAAGTCGCTTAGCGTTGGGACCGTACCAAGAGACCCAGTACTTC. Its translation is CASRLALGPYQETQYF.

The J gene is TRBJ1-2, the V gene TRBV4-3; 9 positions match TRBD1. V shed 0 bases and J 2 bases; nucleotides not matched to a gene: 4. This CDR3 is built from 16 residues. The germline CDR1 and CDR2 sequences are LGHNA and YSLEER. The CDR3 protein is CASSQDPDRGNYGYTF. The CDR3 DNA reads TGCGCCAGCAGCCAAGATCCGGACAGGGGAAACTATGGCTACACCTTC.

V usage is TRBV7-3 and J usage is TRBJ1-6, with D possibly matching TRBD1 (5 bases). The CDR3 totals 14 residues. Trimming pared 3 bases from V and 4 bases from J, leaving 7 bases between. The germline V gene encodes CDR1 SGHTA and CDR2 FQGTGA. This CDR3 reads CASSLGTYNSPLHF. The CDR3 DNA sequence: TGTGCCAGCAGCTTGGGGACGTATAATTCACCCCTCCACTTT.

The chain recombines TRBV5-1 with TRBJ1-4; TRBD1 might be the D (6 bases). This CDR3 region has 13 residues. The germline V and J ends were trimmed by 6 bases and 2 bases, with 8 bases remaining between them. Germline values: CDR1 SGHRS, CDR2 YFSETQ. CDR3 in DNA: TGCGCCAGCACCACAGGGACTAATGAAAAACTGTTTTTT. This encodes CASTTGTNEKLFF. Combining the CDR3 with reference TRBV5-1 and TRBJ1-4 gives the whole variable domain KAGVTQTPRYLIKTRGQQVTLSCSPISGHRSVSWYQQTPGQGLQFLFEYFSETQRNKGNFPGRFSGRQFSNSRSEMNVSTLELGDSALYLCASTTGTNEKLFFGSGTQLSVL.

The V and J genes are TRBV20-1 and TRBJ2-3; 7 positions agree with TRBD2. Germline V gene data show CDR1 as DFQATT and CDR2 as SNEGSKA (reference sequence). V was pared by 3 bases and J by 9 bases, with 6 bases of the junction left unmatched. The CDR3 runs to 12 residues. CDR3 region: CSASGGGMTQYF. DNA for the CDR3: TGCAGTGCTAGTGGGGGGGGGATGACGCAGTATTTT.

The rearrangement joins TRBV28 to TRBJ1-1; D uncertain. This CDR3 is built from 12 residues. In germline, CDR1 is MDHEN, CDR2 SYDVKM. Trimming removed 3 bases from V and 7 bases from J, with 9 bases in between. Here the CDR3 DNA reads TGTGCCAGCAGTTTCGGGGTCAGTGAAGCTTTCTTT. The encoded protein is CASSFGVSEAFF.

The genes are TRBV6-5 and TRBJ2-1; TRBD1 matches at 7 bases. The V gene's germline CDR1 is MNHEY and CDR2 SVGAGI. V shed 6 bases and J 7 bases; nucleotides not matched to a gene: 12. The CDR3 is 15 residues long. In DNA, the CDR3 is TGTGCCAGCAGAAACGGACAGGATAGGATGAATGAGCAGTTCTTC. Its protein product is CASRNGQDRMNEQFF.

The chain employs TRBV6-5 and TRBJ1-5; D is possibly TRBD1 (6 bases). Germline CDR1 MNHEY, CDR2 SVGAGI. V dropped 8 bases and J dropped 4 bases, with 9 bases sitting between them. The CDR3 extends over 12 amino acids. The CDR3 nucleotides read TGTGCCAGCCGACAGGTAAATCAGCCCCAGCATTTT. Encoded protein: CASRQVNQPQHF.

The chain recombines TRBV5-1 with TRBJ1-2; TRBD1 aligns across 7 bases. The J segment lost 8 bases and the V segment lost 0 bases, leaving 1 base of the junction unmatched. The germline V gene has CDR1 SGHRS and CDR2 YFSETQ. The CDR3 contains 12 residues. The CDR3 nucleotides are TGCGCCAGCAGCTTGGACAGGGGCGGCTACACCTTC. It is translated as CASSLDRGGYTF.

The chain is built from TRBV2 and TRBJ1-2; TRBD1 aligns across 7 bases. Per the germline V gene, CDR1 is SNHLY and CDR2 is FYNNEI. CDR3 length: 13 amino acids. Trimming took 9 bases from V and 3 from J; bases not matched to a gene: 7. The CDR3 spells CARQGRGDYGYTF. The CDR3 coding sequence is TGTGCCAGACAGGGGAGAGGGGACTATGGCTACACCTTC.

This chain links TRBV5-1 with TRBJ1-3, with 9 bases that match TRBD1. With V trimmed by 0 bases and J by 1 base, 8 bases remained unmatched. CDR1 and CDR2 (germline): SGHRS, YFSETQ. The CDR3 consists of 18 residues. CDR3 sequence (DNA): TGCGCCAGCAGCTTGGCTAGCACCGGGACAGGGTCTGGAAACACCATATATTTT. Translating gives CASSLASTGTGSGNTIYF.

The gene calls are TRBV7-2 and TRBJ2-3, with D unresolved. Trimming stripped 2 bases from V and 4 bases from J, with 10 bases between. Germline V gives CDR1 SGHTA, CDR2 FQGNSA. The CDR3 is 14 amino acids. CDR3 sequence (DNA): TGTGCCAGCAGCTTACGGCTTGACTCAGATACGCAGTATTTT. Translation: CASSLRLDSDTQYF.

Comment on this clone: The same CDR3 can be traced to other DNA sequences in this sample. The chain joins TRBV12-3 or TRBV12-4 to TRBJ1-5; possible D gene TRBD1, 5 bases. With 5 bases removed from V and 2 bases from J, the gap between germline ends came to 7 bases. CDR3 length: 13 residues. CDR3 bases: TGTGCCAGCAGTCCGACAGGCAATCAGCCCCAGCATTTT. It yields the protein CASSPTGNQPQHF.

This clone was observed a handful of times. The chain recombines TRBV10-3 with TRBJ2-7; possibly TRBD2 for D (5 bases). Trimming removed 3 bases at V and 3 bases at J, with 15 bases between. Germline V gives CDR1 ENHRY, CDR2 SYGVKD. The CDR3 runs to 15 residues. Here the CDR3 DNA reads TGTGCCATCAGTGAAACCGGAACAAGCGGCTACGAGCAGTACTTC. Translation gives CAISETGTSGYEQYF.